The 13 T cell receptor beta chains in this list originate from one sample, sequenced in a study of cytomegalovirus exposure and HLA in healthy donors (dated by TCRdb to the late 2010s). Libraries were constructed by the immunoSEQ multiplex PCR assay. A mixture of 60 forward primers for TCR Vbeta segments and 13 reverse primers for TCR Jbeta segments was used in the multiplex PCR. TCRdb obtained this table from immuneACCESS and retained in-frame rearrangements with V and J assigned. These tables miss some clones; where compared with another copy, unresolved V genes account for less than half of the shortfall, and the remainder is unexplained. The sample table lists 65,000 to 75,000 clones, 65% to 75% of them with a count of one. Roughly 10% of the sample is taken by the ten largest. The material sequenced was PBMCs. The receptor source for this set is a woman aged 55-70 years in good health and CMV-seropositive.

The chain carries TRBV6-5 and TRBJ2-7, with 7 nucleotides matching TRBD2. J was trimmed by 7 bases and V by 2 bases; bases with no gene match: 8. This CDR3 region has 14 residues. Germline assignment: CDR1 MNHEY and CDR2 SVGAGI. CDR3 sequence reads: CASSYPNTGGEQYF. The CDR3 DNA is TGTGCCAGCAGTTACCCTAATACCGGGGGGGAGCAGTACTTC.

This clone was detected only a few times. One base separates it from a far larger clone, so it is likely a read error. Because it lacks the conserved phenylalanine or tryptophan at the end, this CDR3 is likely a read error. The chain employs TRBV5-6 and TRBJ2-3; 10 nucleotides agree with TRBD2. CDR1 is SGHDT, CDR2 YYEEEE, per germline. Trimming at V came to 1 base and at J to 1 base, leaving 9 bases not matched to a gene. This CDR3 has 18 residues. CDR3 amino acids: CASSLPTSGWDGTDTQYV. CDR3 nucleotide sequence: TGTGCCAGCAGCTTGCCGACTAGCGGGTGGGATGGCACAGATACGCAGTATGTT.

A few counts support this clone. This sequence joins TRBV10-3 and TRBJ1-1; weak D call: TRBD1 (5 bases). V was cut by 8 bases and J by 1 base, with 11 bases left in between. Germline loops: CDR1 ENHRY, CDR2 SYGVKD. CDR3 length equals 13 residues. CDR3 DNA sequence: TGTGCCATCTGGGGTGGGGCGAACACTGAAGCTTTCTTT. Amino acid sequence: CAIWGGANTEAFF.

The chain has TRBV30 and TRBJ2-6; the match to TRBD1 covers 7 bases. Per the germline V gene, CDR1 is GTSNPN and CDR2 is SVGIG (reference sequence). The CDR3 has 15 amino acids. Trimming at V came to 3 bases and at J to 0 bases, leaving 2 bases not matched to a gene. For the CDR3, the DNA is TGTGCCTGGAGCTCAGGGGGCTCTGGGGCCAACGTCCTGACTTTC. Translated: CAWSSGGSGANVLTF.

The chain joins TRBV19 to TRBJ2-7, with 7 bases that match TRBD1. Germline V CDR1 and CDR2: LNHDA, SQIVND (reference sequence). The CDR3 length is 14 residues. Unmatched junction bases numbered 5, after V lost 6 bases and J lost 0 bases. CDR3: CASRMGQNSYEQYF. CDR3 sequence (DNA): TGTGCCAGTAGAATGGGACAGAACTCCTACGAGCAGTACTTC.

V gene TRBV5-8 combines with J gene TRBJ2-2, with D perhaps TRBD2 (6 bases). The germline V and J ends were trimmed by 4 bases and 9 bases, with 19 bases remaining between them. CDR1 is SGHTS, CDR2 YDEGEE, per germline. The CDR3 runs to 15 residues. CDR3 coding DNA: TGTGCCAGCAGCCGTAGTTCGACGGAGGGAAGGGAGCTGTTTTTT. This codes for CASSRSSTEGRELFF. The complete variable domain, with remaining parts taken from reference TRBV5-8 and TRBJ2-2, reads EAGVTQSPTHLIKTRGQQATLRCSPISGHTSVYWYQQALGLGLQFLLWYDEGEERNRGNFPPRFSGRQFPNYSSELNVNALELEDSALYLCASSRSSTEGRELFFGEGSRLTVL.

This clone has just a few counts. The rearrangement links TRBV6-5 to TRBJ2-1; TRBD2 aligns across 8 bases. Trimming took 4 bases from V and 10 from J; bases not matched to a gene: 9. CDR3 length: 14 amino acids. Germline V lookup: CDR1 MNHEY, CDR2 SVGAGI. CDR3 nucleotides: TGTGCCAGCAGTTCGGGGACTAGTTTTAGGGAGCAGTTCTTC. Translation: CASSSGTSFREQFF.

This sequence joins TRBV19 and TRBJ2-1, with D unclear. CDR3 length equals 15 residues. The germline gives CDR1 LNHDA, CDR2 SQIVND (reference sequence). Trimming stripped 4 bases from V and 4 bases from J, with 14 bases between. The DNA for the CDR3 is TGTGCCAGTAGTACCTCCCTGACTGGTTACAATGAGCAGTTCTTC. Its protein product is CASSTSLTGYNEQFF.

The sample holds a few counts of this clone. J is TRBJ2-5 and V is TRBV5-1; possible D gene TRBD2, 5 bases. In germline, CDR1 is SGHRS, CDR2 YFSETQ. The CDR3 extends over 13 amino acids. Trimming removed 5 bases at V and 5 bases at J, with 13 bases between. As DNA, the CDR3 is TGCGCCAGCAGGGATCCTAGCCGGGAGACCCAGTACTTC. Protein: CASRDPSRETQYF.

The V and J genes are TRBV5-1 and TRBJ2-7, with TRBD2 matching over 12 bases. Germline V CDR1 and CDR2: SGHRS, YFSETQ. The CDR3 totals 14 residues. V dropped 5 bases and J dropped 3; count of bases not matched to a gene: 3. CDR3 region: CASSKTSGGYEQYF. The CDR3 nucleotides read TGCGCCAGCAGTAAGACTAGCGGGGGCTACGAGCAGTACTTC.

The rearrangement uses TRBV5-1 and TRBJ2-3; the match to TRBD2 covers 9 bases. The trim removed 0 bases at V and 10 bases at J, leaving 9 bases unmatched. Germline values: CDR1 SGHRS, CDR2 YFSETQ. This CDR3 spans 15 amino acids. The CDR3 is CASSLADTLAGAQYF. The CDR3 region has the DNA TGCGCCAGCAGCTTGGCGGATACTTTAGCGGGGGCGCAGTATTTT.

J is TRBJ2-7 and V is TRBV23-1, with D possibly TRBD2 on 5 matching bases. TRBV23-1 is reported as an ORF; its role is uncertain. CDR3 length: 15 amino acids. Trimming took off 7 bases at V and 7 bases at J, with 23 bases between the two ends. The CDR3 sequence: CASTHQAVGEREQYF. As DNA, the CDR3 is TGCGCCAGCACCCATCAGGCGGTCGGGGAAAGGGAGCAGTACTTC.

V is TRBV27 and J is TRBJ1-1, with TRBD1 identical over 9 bases. Trimming cost V 6 bases and J 7 bases; bases outside gene matches: 6. The CDR3 is 13 amino acids. The germline CDR1 and CDR2 sequences are MNHEY and SMNVEV (reference sequence). As DNA, the CDR3 is TGTGCCAGCAGGAGGACAGGGGAAGTTGAAGCTTTCTTT. Its translation is CASRRTGEVEAFF.